A selection of T cell receptor beta chains follows, all from one sample in a study of CD8 T cells in ankylosing spondylitis. TCRdb itself ran the 5' RACE reads through MiXCR, one entry per CDR3 protein. The sample consists of about 800,000 distinct CDR3 sequences, approximately 10% of them appearing once. Sequencing was carried out using blood, either unsorted or a sorted T cell fraction (not recorded which). The receptor set was obtained from a male donor with ankylosing spondylitis. The CDR3 runs from the conserved cysteine through the conserved F or W. A D gene is named only where the DNA matches it firmly. Expanded clones get a size class; other rows say once, few or many, or leave the size out.

v_gene	abundance	d_gene	j_gene	CDR3aa	CDR3nt
TRBV5-1	many	.	TRBJ1-6	CASSPNGGTNSPLHF	TGCGCCAGCAGCCCGAACGGAGGAACTAATTCACCCCTCCACTTT
TRBV5-1	many	.	TRBJ1-2	CASSLGGSNLGEGYTF	TGCGCCAGCAGCTTGGGCGGGTCGAACCTGGGAGAAGGCTACACCTTC
TRBV12-3/TRBV12-4	.	.	TRBJ2-1	CASSFGGGSSSYNEQFF	TGTGCCAGCAGTTTCGGCGGGGGCTCGAGCTCCTACAATGAGCAGTTCTTC
TRBV5-1	.	.	TRBJ1-1	CASSLLSENTEAFF	TGCGCCAGCAGCTTGTTATCAGAGAACACTGAAGCTTTCTTT
TRBV30	.	.	TRBJ2-2	CAWQTSDGERELFF	TGTGCCTGGCAAACTTCGGACGGAGAAAGGGAGCTGTTTTTT
TRBV5-1	many	.	TRBJ2-1	CASSLSGISSYNEQFF	TGCGCCAGCAGCTTATCAGGGATCAGCTCCTACAATGAGCAGTTCTTC
TRBV10-3	few	TRBD2	TRBJ2-1	CAISDSGLAGYNEQFF	TGTGCCATCAGCGATTCGGGACTAGCGGGGTACAATGAGCAGTTCTTC
TRBV20-1	.	.	TRBJ2-7	CSARRVGGSYEQYF	TGCAGTGCTAGACGCGTAGGAGGGTCCTACGAGCAGTACTTC
TRBV4-3	.	TRBD1	TRBJ1-2	CASSQDRDRGYYGYTF	TGCGCCAGCAGCCAGGACCGGGACAGGGGGTATTATGGCTACACCTTC
TRBV21-1	.	.	TRBJ2-5	CASKTGGLGETQYF	TGTGCCAGCAAGACAGGGGGGTTAGGAGAGACCCAGTACTTC
TRBV27	few	TRBD1	TRBJ1-1	CASSLRGTGGIATEAFF	TGTGCCAGCAGTTTACGAGGGACAGGGGGCATAGCCACTGAAGCTTTCTTT
TRBV20-1	few	TRBD2	TRBJ2-5	CSAFSGTSGQETQYF	TGCAGTGCTTTTAGCGGCACTAGCGGCCAAGAGACCCAGTACTTC